What follows is one T cell receptor (beta chain) and its context. Antigen: not known. The CDR3 has 17 residues. The V and J ends lost 4 bases and 0 bases, in that order; junction bases with no gene match: 10. Germline assignment: CDR1 SGHRS and CDR2 YFSETQ. This sample is part of a study of cytomegalovirus exposure and HLA in healthy donors. The PCR was carried out with 60 Vbeta primers and 13 Jbeta primers. Produced via immunoSEQ multiplex PCR; TCRdb's table is partial and in-frame only. The repertoire holds under 150,000 clones, 50% to 65% seen once, with 7.5% to 9.5% in the top ten. Broader study findings: Upon later analysis, TCR association rates were observed to vary by HLA locus, being highest for DRB1 and lowest for HLA-C.

The sample was PBMCs. This TCR derives from a woman aged 40-49 years in good health and CMV-seropositive. The gene calls are TRBV5-1 and TRBJ2-4, with 7 positions matching TRBD2. In DNA form, the CDR3 reads TGCGCCAGCAGCCCTAGGGATAGCGGGTTAGCCAAAAACATTCAGTACTTC. As protein: CASSPRDSGLAKNIQYF.